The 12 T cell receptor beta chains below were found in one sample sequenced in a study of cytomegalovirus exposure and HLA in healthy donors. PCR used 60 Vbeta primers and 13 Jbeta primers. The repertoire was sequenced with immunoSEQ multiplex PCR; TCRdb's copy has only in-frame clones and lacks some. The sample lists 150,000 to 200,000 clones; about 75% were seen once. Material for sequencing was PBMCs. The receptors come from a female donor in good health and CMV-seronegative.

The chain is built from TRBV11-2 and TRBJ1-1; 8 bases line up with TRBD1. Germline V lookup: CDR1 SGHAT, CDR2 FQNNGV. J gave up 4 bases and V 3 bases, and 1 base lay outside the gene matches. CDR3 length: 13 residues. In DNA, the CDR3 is TGTGCCAGCAGCTTCACAGGGGGCACTGAAGCTTTCTTT. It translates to CASSFTGGTEAFF.

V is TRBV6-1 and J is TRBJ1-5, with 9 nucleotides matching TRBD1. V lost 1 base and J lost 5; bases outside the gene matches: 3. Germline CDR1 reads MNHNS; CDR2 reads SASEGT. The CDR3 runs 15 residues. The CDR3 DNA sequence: TGTGCCAGCAGTGAAGGGACAGGGGAGCATCAGCCCCAGCATTTT. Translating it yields CASSEGTGEHQPQHF.

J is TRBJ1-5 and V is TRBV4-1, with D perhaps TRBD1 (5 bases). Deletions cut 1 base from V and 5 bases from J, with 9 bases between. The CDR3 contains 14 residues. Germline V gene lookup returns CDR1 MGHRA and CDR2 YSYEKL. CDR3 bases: TGCGCCAGCAGCCAAGGGGCAGGGTATCAGCCCCAGCATTTT. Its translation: CASSQGAGYQPQHF.

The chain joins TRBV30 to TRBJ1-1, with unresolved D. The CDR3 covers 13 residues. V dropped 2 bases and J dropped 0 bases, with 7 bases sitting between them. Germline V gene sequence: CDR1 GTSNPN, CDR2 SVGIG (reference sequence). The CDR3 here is CAWSIFMNTEAFF. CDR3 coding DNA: TGTGCCTGGAGTATCTTTATGAACACTGAAGCTTTCTTT.

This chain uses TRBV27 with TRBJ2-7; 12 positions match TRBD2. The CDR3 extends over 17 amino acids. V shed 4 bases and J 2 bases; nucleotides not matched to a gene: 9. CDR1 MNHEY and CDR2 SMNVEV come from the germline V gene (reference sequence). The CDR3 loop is CASSSMTSGGPPYEQYF. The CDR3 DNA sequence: TGTGCCAGCAGTTCGATGACTAGCGGGGGCCCCCCCTACGAGCAGTACTTC.

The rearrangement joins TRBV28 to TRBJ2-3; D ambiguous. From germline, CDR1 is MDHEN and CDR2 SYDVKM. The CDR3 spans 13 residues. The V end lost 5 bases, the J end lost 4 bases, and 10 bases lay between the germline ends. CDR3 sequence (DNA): TGTGCCAGCAGTCGAATAGACTCAGATACGCAGTATTTT. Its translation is CASSRIDSDTQYF.

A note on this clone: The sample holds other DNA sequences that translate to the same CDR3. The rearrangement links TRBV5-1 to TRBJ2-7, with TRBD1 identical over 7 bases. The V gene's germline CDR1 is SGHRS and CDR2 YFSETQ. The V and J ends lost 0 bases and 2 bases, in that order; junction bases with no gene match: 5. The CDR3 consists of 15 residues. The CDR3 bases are TGCGCCAGCAGCTTGGAATGGGGACAGACCTACGAGCAGTACTTC. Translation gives CASSLEWGQTYEQYF.

CDR3 in DNA: TGTGCCAGCAGTATATACGGACAGGGAGTTAACACCGGGGAGCTGTTTTTT. Amino acid sequence: CASSIYGQGVNTGELFF. J is TRBJ2-2 and V is TRBV27, with 8 bases identical to TRBD1. J gave up 2 bases and V 5 bases, and 10 bases lay outside the gene matches. The CDR3 has 17 amino acids. Germline CDR1 MNHEY, CDR2 SMNVEV (reference sequence).

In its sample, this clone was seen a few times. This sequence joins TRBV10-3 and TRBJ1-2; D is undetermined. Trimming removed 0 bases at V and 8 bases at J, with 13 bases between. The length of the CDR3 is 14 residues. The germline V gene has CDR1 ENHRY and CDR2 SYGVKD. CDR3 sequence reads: CAISESPGSEGYTF. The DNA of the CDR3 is TGTGCCATCAGTGAGTCTCCGGGTTCGGAGGGCTACACCTTC.

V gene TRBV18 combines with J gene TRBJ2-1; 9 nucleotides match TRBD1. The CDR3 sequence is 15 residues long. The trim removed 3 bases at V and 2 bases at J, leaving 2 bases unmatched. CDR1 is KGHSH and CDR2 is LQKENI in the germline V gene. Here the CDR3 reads CASSPRQGAYNEQFF. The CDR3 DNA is TGTGCCAGCTCACCCCGACAGGGGGCCTACAATGAGCAGTTCTTC.

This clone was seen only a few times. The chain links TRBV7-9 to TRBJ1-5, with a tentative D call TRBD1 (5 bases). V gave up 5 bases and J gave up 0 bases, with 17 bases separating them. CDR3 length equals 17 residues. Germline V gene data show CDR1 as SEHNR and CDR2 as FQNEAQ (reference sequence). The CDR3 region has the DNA TGTGCCAGCAGCCACGACAGCGGGGACTATAGCAATCAGCCCCAGCATTTT. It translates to CASSHDSGDYSNQPQHF.

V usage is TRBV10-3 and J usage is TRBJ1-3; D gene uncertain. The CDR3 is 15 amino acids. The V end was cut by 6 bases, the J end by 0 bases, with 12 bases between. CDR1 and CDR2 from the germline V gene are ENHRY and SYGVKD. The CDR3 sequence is CAISPDSSSGNTIYF. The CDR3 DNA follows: TGTGCCATCAGCCCTGACTCGAGCTCTGGAAACACCATATATTTT.